The rows below give T cell receptor beta chains drawn from one sample of a study of cytomegalovirus exposure and HLA in healthy donors. The assay was immunoSEQ multiplex PCR, and TCRdb's table has in-frame clones only and misses some. The sample shows about 100,000 clones, 70% to 80% of them seen only once. The source material was PBMCs. The receptors were sampled from a woman aged 55-70 years in good health and CMV-seropositive. Both conserved end residues are trimmed from each CDR3. Fields, in order: J gene, V gene, CDR3 protein.

TRBJ2-7,TRBV2,ASSVGTGTGEQY
TRBJ1-5,TRBV30,AWSVGGLKPQH
TRBJ1-1,TRBV6-1,ASSEQRANTEAF
TRBJ2-1,TRBV7-9,ASSPAGEASYNEQF
TRBJ2-3,TRBV6-6,ASSYDGRATDTQY
-,TRBV29-1,SVTTGTYEQY
TRBJ2-2,TRBV14,ASSQGTANTGELF
TRBJ1-5,TRBV30,AWKTGNVYSNQPQH
TRBJ2-1,TRBV5-4,ASSVGLAGEGEQF
TRBJ2-3,TRBV13,ASSTRDLLSSTDTQY
TRBJ1-6,TRBV10-1,ASSQEGSPLH
TRBJ1-6,TRBV30,AWRQGAYNSPLH
TRBJ2-7,TRBV5-6,ASSLGLAGGPVYEQY
TRBJ2-7,TRBV29-1,SVWGEGRYEQY
TRBJ2-3,TRBV7-2,ASSSQTGTDTQY
TRBJ2-1,TRBV6-1,ASSGGRATYEQF
TRBJ2-1,TRBV7-9,ASSRTSGRTYNEQF
TRBJ2-3,TRBV6-1,ATMGQNTDTQY
TRBJ1-1,TRBV6-6,ATSPGQGNENTEAF